Presented here are 10 T cell receptor beta chains from one specimen sequenced in a study of shared clonotypes between healthy human individuals. The repertoire was sequenced with immunoSEQ multiplex PCR; TCRdb's copy has only in-frame clones and lacks some. The sample shows more than 2 million clones, less than 95% of them seen only once. Naive CD8 populations comprised CD45RO-negative cells positively selected for CCR7, excluding terminally differentiated effector memory CD45RA+ cells. Sequencing input: naive CD8+ T cells sorted from blood. These receptors all come from a man between 18 and 35 years old in good health.

The rearrangement joins TRBV4-1 to TRBJ1-2, with TRBD1 matching 7 bases. This CDR3 comprises 16 residues. J gave up 5 bases and V 5 bases, and 14 bases lay outside the gene matches. Per germline, CDR1 MGHRA and CDR2 YSYEKL. The CDR3 region is CASSYSAQGVIYGYTF. Here the CDR3 DNA reads TGCGCCAGCAGCTACTCAGCCCAGGGGGTTATTTATGGCTACACCTTC.

This chain uses TRBV6-5 with TRBJ2-5; 7 bases agree with TRBD1. V was pared by 6 bases and J by 2 bases, with 6 bases of the junction left unmatched. This CDR3 spans 14 amino acids. Germline V gene sequence: CDR1 MNHEY, CDR2 SVGAGI. The CDR3 region is CASSRPGQQETQYF. The CDR3 region has the DNA TGTGCCAGCAGCCGCCCGGGACAGCAAGAGACCCAGTACTTC.

CDR3 DNA: TGTGCCAGCAGCCCCTGGGACACCCTCCCGGATGGCTACACCTTC. This codes for CASSPWDTLPDGYTF. The chain links TRBV7-2 to TRBJ1-2, with D tentatively TRBD1 (6 bases). Trimming removed 5 bases at V and 6 bases at J, with 19 bases between. The CDR3 runs 15 residues. The germline CDR1 and CDR2 sequences are SGHTA and FQGNSA. The full variable domain, in which reference TRBV7-2 and TRBJ1-2 provide the parts outside the CDR3, is GAGVSQSPSNKVTEKGKDVELRCDPISGHTALYWYRQSLGQGLEFLIYFQGNSAPDKSGLPSDRFSAERTGGSVSTLTIQRTQQEDSAVYLCASSPWDTLPDGYTFGSGTRLTVV.

The CDR3 region is CASSWAENTEAFF. CDR3 bases: TGTGCCAGCAGTTGGGCAGAGAACACTGAAGCTTTCTTT. This chain links TRBV6-5 with TRBJ1-1; unclear D gene. This CDR3 region has 13 residues. Germline assignment: CDR1 MNHEY and CDR2 SVGAGI. Trimming pared 4 bases from V and 1 base from J, leaving 7 bases between.

The chain joins TRBV29-1 to TRBJ2-7; 11 positions match TRBD2. Germline V gene data show CDR1 as SQVTM and CDR2 as ANQGSEA. This CDR3 is built from 14 residues. The junction had 6 bases not matched to a gene; V was cut back by 5 bases and J by 3 bases. The CDR3 DNA reads as TGCAGCGTTCGTGATAGCGGGGGGGTCTACGAGCAGTACTTC. It specifies CSVRDSGGVYEQYF.

The chain couples TRBV19 to TRBJ1-3, with a tentative D call TRBD1 (5 bases). Germline values: CDR1 LNHDA, CDR2 SQIVND (reference sequence). V was clipped by 2 bases and J by 5 bases, with 34 bases between them. The CDR3 loop spans 22 amino acids. CDR3 bases: TGTGCCAGTAGTATATCCCATTTCGTTGGACAAATTTCGAAGGAGGGAAGAAACACCATATATTTT. Its translation is CASSISHFVGQISKEGRNTIYF.

The genes are TRBV7-9 and TRBJ1-1, with TRBD1 identical over 7 bases. This CDR3 region has 14 residues. V dropped 5 bases and J dropped 5; count of bases not matched to a gene: 8. CDR1 and CDR2 from the germline V gene are SEHNR and FQNEAQ (reference sequence). CDR3 DNA: TGTGCCAGCAGCCTCACAGGGGAGGCGACTGAAGCTTTCTTT. Translation: CASSLTGEATEAFF.

The V gene is TRBV18, the J gene TRBJ1-2; the D gene is possibly TRBD1 (6 bases). Germline CDR1 and CDR2: KGHSH and LQKENI. The CDR3 spans 13 residues. The V gene lost 6 bases and the J gene lost 8 bases, with 16 bases spanning the gap. CDR3 sequence (DNA): TGTGCCAGCTCCCAATTAGGGGACACCGGCTACACCTTC. Residues: CASSQLGDTGYTF.

A single count supports this clone. The gene calls are TRBV5-6 and TRBJ2-5; 7 bases agree with TRBD2. This CDR3 comprises 14 residues. From germline, CDR1 is SGHDT and CDR2 YYEEEE. The V gene end was trimmed by 2 bases and the J gene end by 5 bases; junction bases not matched to a gene: 6. The CDR3 spells CASSFEGEGETQYF. The DNA for the CDR3 is TGTGCCAGCAGCTTTGAAGGGGAGGGGGAGACCCAGTACTTC. Filled out from reference TRBV5-6 and TRBJ2-5, the complete variable domain reads DAGVTQSPTHLIKTRGQQVTLRCSPKSGHDTVSWYQQALGQGPQFIFQYYEEEERQRGNFPDRFSGHQFPNYSSELNVNALLLGDSALYLCASSFEGEGETQYFGPGTRLLVL.

The chain carries TRBV21-1 and TRBJ2-3; TRBD2 is the table's D call, not checked against the DNA. TRBV21-1 is a recognized pseudogene. The CDR3 is 18 residues long. The CDR3 region is CASSPSEASGDITDTQYF. The CDR3 DNA follows: TGTGCCAGCAGCCCTAGCGAGGCTAGCGGAGATATCACAGATACGCAGTATTTT.